This T cell receptor beta chain was found in a study of graft-versus-host responses after intestinal transplantation. Germline-derived CDR1 and CDR2 are SGHAT and FQNNGV. The CDR3 totals 16 residues. Trimming pared 4 bases from V and 0 bases from J, leaving 13 bases between. With regard to this clone: The target antigen is unknown.

Findings and caveats of the study: GvH clones were identified in recipient marrow, with some first appearing in ileum or blood.

Measured with immunoSEQ multiplex PCR; TCRdb has only the in-frame clones, and not every one. The sample carries about 40,000 clones, roughly nine tenths recorded once. The chain links TRBV11-2 to TRBJ1-3; D unresolved. The TCR comes from a human patient who received an intestinal transplant, so some T cells may come from the graft donor. This material consisted of PBMCs, taken almost 320 days after intestinal transplant. CDR3 protein: CASSSITGLSGNTIYF. The CDR3 coding sequence is TGTGCCAGCAGCTCAATCACCGGGCTCTCTGGAAACACCATATATTTT. The whole variable domain, filled in from reference TRBV11-2 and TRBJ1-3, reads EAGVAQSPRYKIIEKRQSVAFWCNPISGHATLYWYQQILGQGPKLLIQFQNNGVVDDSQLPKDRFSAERLKGVDSTLKIQPAKLEDSAVYLCASSSITGLSGNTIYFGEGSWLTVV.